Listed below are T cell receptor beta chains from one sample, sequenced in a study of CD8+ T cells in alopecia areata. The table came from immunoSEQ multiplex PCR; TCRdb's copy has only in-frame clones and leaves some out. The sample records 95,000 to 110,000 clones, around 59% being singletons. Sequencing was performed on CD4+ T cells sorted from blood. These receptors all come from a human donor in good health. The CDR3 runs from the conserved cysteine through the conserved F or W. Each record gives: J gene, D gene, clone size, V gene, CDR3 protein, CDR3 DNA. D genes are given only for firm matches. Size is omitted from some rows. Given values are once, few, many or a class for expanded clones.

J: TRBJ2-6
D: TRBD2
size: .
V: TRBV14
CDR3: CASSPFPGLAGAPFSGANVLTF
DNA: TGTGCCAGCAGCCCGTTCCCGGGACTAGCGGGGGCACCTTTCTCTGGGGCCAACGTCCTGACTTTC

J: TRBJ2-7
D: .
size: few
V: TRBV4-2
CDR3: CASSQLSTGGYEQYF
DNA: TGTGCCAGCAGCCAACTTTCGACAGGCGGCTACGAGCAGTACTTC

J: TRBJ2-1
D: .
size: few
V: TRBV29-1
CDR3: CSVEVGLTDNEQFF
DNA: TGCAGCGTTGAAGTGGGTCTGACTGACAATGAGCAGTTCTTC

J: TRBJ1-6
D: .
size: few
V: TRBV25-1
CDR3: CASSDGTTRQSSPLHF
DNA: TGTGCCAGCAGTGACGGGACGACTCGGCAGAGTTCACCCCTCCACTTT

J: TRBJ2-3
D: .
size: once
V: TRBV27
CDR3: CASIGGGDTDTQYF
DNA: TGTGCCAGCATAGGGGGGGGTGACACAGATACGCAGTATTTT

J: TRBJ2-1
D: TRBD1
size: .
V: TRBV5-1
CDR3: CASSYVDRASYNEQFF
DNA: TGCGCCAGCAGCTACGTGGACAGGGCGTCCTACAATGAGCAGTTCTTC

J: TRBJ1-2
D: .
size: once
V: TRBV7-9
CDR3: CASSLGSGDHF
DNA: TGTGCCAGCAGCTTAGGTTCAGGAGACCACTTC

J: TRBJ1-5
D: .
size: once
V: TRBV4-2
CDR3: CASSQDLWQPQHF
DNA: TGTGCCAGCAGCCAAGATTTGTGGCAGCCCCAGCATTTT

J: TRBJ2-5
D: .
size: .
V: TRBV2
CDR3: CASSEIAWSETQYF
DNA: TGTGCCAGCAGTGAGATTGCATGGTCCGAGACCCAGTACTTC

J: TRBJ2-5
D: TRBD2
size: .
V: TRBV4-2
CDR3: CASSLSGGDQETQYF
DNA: TGTGCCAGCAGCCTTTCGGGGGGAGACCAAGAGACCCAGTACTTC

J: TRBJ1-5
D: TRBD1
size: .
V: TRBV7-2
CDR3: CASSLGEVGGQPQHF
DNA: TGTGCCAGCAGCTTGGGTGAAGTAGGGGGCCAGCCCCAGCATTTT

J: TRBJ1-3
D: .
size: .
V: TRBV18
CDR3: CASSPQEASGNTIYF
DNA: TGTGCCAGCTCACCCCAGGAAGCCTCTGGAAACACCATATATTTT

J: TRBJ1-1
D: .
size: .
V: TRBV29-1
CDR3: CSVDHTGIEAFF
DNA: TGCAGCGTTGACCACACGGGGATTGAAGCTTTCTTT

J: TRBJ1-1
D: .
size: .
V: TRBV4-1
CDR3: CASRRQDGLNTEAFF
DNA: TGCGCCAGCAGGCGACAGGACGGTCTGAACACTGAAGCTTTCTTT

J: TRBJ2-2
D: .
size: .
V: TRBV10-3
CDR3: CASRKAGEIGELFF
DNA: TGTGCCTCCCGCAAGGCAGGGGAGATCGGGGAGCTGTTTTTT

J: TRBJ2-5
D: TRBD1
size: .
V: TRBV7-8
CDR3: CASSLAMGQGQTQYF
DNA: TGTGCCAGCAGCTTAGCCATGGGACAGGGACAGACCCAGTACTTC

J: TRBJ2-1
D: TRBD2
size: .
V: TRBV5-1
CDR3: CASSLVASGGREEQFF
DNA: TGCGCCAGCAGCTTGGTTGCTAGCGGGGGGAGGGAGGAGCAGTTCTTC

J: TRBJ1-1
D: .
size: .
V: TRBV4-3
CDR3: CASSIEVRGGTEAFF
DNA: TGCGCCAGCAGCATCGAGGTCAGGGGAGGAACTGAAGCTTTCTTT

J: TRBJ1-4
D: .
size: few
V: TRBV7-9
CDR3: CASSPGWWEKLFF
DNA: TGTGCCAGCAGCCCAGGGTGGTGGGAAAAACTGTTTTTT

J: TRBJ1-2
D: TRBD1
size: .
V: TRBV28
CDR3: CASSLETGLDTF
DNA: TGTGCCAGCAGTTTAGAGACAGGGTTGGACACCTTC

J: TRBJ2-2
D: .
size: .
V: TRBV2
CDR3: CASSLSAGELFF
DNA: TGTGCCAGCAGTTTGTCGGCCGGGGAGCTGTTTTTT

J: TRBJ2-1
D: TRBD1
size: few
V: TRBV18
CDR3: CASSPKSPGQGSHNEQFF
DNA: TGTGCCAGCTCACCAAAATCGCCGGGACAGGGGTCCCACAATGAGCAGTTCTTC

J: TRBJ2-6
D: .
size: .
V: TRBV5-1
CDR3: CASRLVSGANVLTF
DNA: TGCGCCAGCAGGCTGGTCTCTGGGGCCAACGTCCTGACTTTC

J: TRBJ2-7
D: .
size: .
V: TRBV29-1
CDR3: CSVGQQGNEQYF
DNA: TGCAGCGTTGGACAGCAGGGTAACGAGCAGTACTTC

J: TRBJ2-7
D: .
size: .
V: TRBV4-2
CDR3: CASSHTDSHSYEQYF
DNA: TGTGCCAGCAGCCACACGGACAGTCACTCCTACGAGCAGTACTTC

J: TRBJ1-5
D: .
size: .
V: TRBV30
CDR3: CAWSVGEQRKRQPQHF
DNA: TGTGCCTGGAGTGTAGGAGAACAGCGAAAGAGGCAGCCCCAGCATTTT

J: TRBJ1-1
D: .
size: few
V: TRBV29-1
CDR3: CSVAGWAEAFF
DNA: TGCAGCGTTGCAGGGTGGGCTGAAGCTTTCTTT

J: TRBJ1-2
D: .
size: .
V: TRBV27
CDR3: CASSPSPRVRGYGYTF
DNA: TGTGCCAGCAGTCCATCCCCCAGGGTTAGAGGATATGGCTACACCTTC

J: TRBJ1-2
D: .
size: .
V: TRBV19
CDR3: CATSTGYSANYGYTF
DNA: TGTGCCACCTCTACAGGGTACAGTGCTAACTATGGCTACACCTTC

J: TRBJ2-3
D: .
size: many
V: TRBV4-1
CDR3: CASSPGTIKTDTQYF
DNA: TGCGCCAGCAGTCCCGGGACGATAAAAACAGATACGCAGTATTTT

J: TRBJ1-2
D: .
size: .
V: TRBV7-2
CDR3: CASSLAGGAYGYTF
DNA: TGTGCCAGCAGCTTAGCGGGAGGAGCCTATGGCTACACCTTC

J: TRBJ1-2
D: TRBD1
size: .
V: TRBV28
CDR3: CASSSPGQGDYGYTF
DNA: TGTGCCAGCAGTTCGCCGGGACAGGGTGACTATGGCTACACCTTC

J: TRBJ2-7
D: TRBD2
size: few
V: TRBV6-5
CDR3: CASSYSQGLDEQYF
DNA: TGTGCCAGCAGTTACTCGCAGGGACTAGACGAGCAGTACTTC

J: TRBJ2-5
D: .
size: .
V: TRBV5-4
CDR3: CASSAQPGETQYF
DNA: TGTGCCAGCAGCGCTCAACCGGGAGAGACCCAGTACTTC

J: TRBJ2-7
D: TRBD1
size: .
V: TRBV5-1
CDR3: CASAPGQVGAHEQYF
DNA: TGCGCCAGTGCTCCGGGACAGGTCGGTGCACACGAGCAGTACTTC

J: TRBJ1-2
D: .
size: .
V: TRBV6-5
CDR3: CASSYSGFEGYGYTF
DNA: TGTGCCAGCAGTTACTCAGGATTTGAGGGCTATGGCTACACCTTC

J: TRBJ2-1
D: .
size: few
V: TRBV20-1
CDR3: CSVGRYNEQFF
DNA: TGCAGTGTTGGACGTTACAATGAGCAGTTCTTC